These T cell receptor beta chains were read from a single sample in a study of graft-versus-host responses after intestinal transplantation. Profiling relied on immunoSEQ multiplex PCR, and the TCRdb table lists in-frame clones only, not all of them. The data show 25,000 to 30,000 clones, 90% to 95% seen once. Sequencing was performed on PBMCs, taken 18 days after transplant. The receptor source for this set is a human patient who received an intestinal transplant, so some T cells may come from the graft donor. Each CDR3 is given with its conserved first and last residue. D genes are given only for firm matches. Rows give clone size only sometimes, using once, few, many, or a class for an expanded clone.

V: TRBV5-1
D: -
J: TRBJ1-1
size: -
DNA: TGCGCCAGCAGCTTACATGAACAGGGTTCTTTAATGAACACTGAAGCTTTCTTT
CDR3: CASSLHEQGSLMNTEAFF

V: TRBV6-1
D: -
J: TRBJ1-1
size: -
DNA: TGTGCCAGCAGTGAAAGGTGGGGTGGCACTGAAGCTTTCTTT
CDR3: CASSERWGGTEAFF

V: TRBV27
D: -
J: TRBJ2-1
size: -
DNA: TGTGCCAGCAGCCCGTCCGGCAGCCCAAACTACAATGAGCAGTTCTTC
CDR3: CASSPSGSPNYNEQFF

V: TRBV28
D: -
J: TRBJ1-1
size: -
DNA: TGTGCCAGCAGGCCCGACAGTATGAACACTGAAGCTTTCTTT
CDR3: CASRPDSMNTEAFF

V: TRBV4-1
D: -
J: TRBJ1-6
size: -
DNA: TGCGCCAGCAGCCAAGAGGTGAATTCACCCCTCCACTTT
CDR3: CASSQEVNSPLHF

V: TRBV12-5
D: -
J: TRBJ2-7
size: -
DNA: TGTGCTAGTGGTTTCCAAGGCGGCTCCTACGAGCAGTACTTC
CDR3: CASGFQGGSYEQYF

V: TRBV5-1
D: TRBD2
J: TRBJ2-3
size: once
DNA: TGCGCCAGCAGCTTGGAAATTGGGGGGGAAGACACAGATACGCAGTATTTT
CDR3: CASSLEIGGEDTDTQYF

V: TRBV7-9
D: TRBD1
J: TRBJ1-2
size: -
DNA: TGTGCCAGCAGCCAAACCGGGACAGGGGGCCCGAACTATTATGGCTACACCTTC
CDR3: CASSQTGTGGPNYYGYTF

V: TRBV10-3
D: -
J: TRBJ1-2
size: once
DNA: TGTGCCACCACTAAGGGGGAAGGCGGCTATGGCTACACCTTC
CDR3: CATTKGEGGYGYTF

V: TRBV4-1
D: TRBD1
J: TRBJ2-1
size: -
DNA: TGCGCCAGCATTCCCCCAGGGGGCAATGAGCAGTTCTTC
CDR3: CASIPPGGNEQFF

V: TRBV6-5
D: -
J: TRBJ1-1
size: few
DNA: TGTGCCAGCAGACTTGGGGGCCTGGGGACTGAAGCTTTCTTT
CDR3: CASRLGGLGTEAFF

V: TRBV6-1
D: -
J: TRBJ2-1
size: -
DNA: TGTGCCAGCAGTGACGGGGGCGGGGGCCTCTTTAGCTCCTACAATGAGCAGTTCTTC
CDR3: CASSDGGGGLFSSYNEQFF

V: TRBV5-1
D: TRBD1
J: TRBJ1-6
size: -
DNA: TGCGCCAGCAGCTTGGCTACAGGGGAGTACTCACCCCTCCACTTT
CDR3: CASSLATGEYSPLHF

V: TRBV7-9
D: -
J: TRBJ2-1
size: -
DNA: TGTGCCATCGGACAGATTCACAATGAGCAGTTCTTC
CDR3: CAIGQIHNEQFF

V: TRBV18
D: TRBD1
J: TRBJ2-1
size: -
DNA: TGTGCCAGCTCCCTAAGGACAGGGACTGTGGAGCAGTTCTTC
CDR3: CASSLRTGTVEQFF

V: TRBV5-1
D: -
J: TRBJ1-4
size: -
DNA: TGCGCCAGCAGCCAATACCCGAAGGGGCAGAGGGAAAAACTGTTTTTT
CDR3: CASSQYPKGQREKLFF

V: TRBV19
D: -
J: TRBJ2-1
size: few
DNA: TGTGCCAGTAGTATGTCCGTGTGGGGGGAGGAGTTCTTC
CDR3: CASSMSVWGEEFF

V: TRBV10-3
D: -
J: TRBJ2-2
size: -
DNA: TGTGCCATCAGTGCGGACCCCACCGGGGAGCTGTTTTTT
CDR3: CAISADPTGELFF

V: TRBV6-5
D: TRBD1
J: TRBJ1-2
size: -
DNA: TGTGCCAGCCATACGACAGGGGACTATGGCTACACCTTC
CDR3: CASHTTGDYGYTF

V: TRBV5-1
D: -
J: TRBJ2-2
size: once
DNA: TGCGCCAGCAGCGTTGCAGCTACCGGGGAGCTGTTTTTT
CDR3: CASSVAATGELFF

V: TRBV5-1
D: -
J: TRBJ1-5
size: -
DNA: TGCGCCAGCAGCTTGGGAGGGGGACGCAATCAGCCCCAGCATTTT
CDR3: CASSLGGGRNQPQHF

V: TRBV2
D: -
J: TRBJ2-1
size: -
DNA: TGTGCCAGCAGTGCCGCTCGGAGGGCTACGCTCCGGGATGAGCAGTTCTTC
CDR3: CASSAARRATLRDEQFF

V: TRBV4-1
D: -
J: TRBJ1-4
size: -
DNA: TGCGCCAGCAGCTCCCCCGGGGGGACAAGCCTAAATGAAAAACTGTTTTTT
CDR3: CASSSPGGTSLNEKLFF

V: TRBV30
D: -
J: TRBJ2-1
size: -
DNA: TGTGCCTGGAGGGAGAGGGTGGGGAATGAGCAGTTCTTC
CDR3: CAWRERVGNEQFF

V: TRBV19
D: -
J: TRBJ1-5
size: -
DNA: TGTGCCAGTAGTTTGGGGGTAAGAGTAAGTCAGCCCCAGCATTTT
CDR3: CASSLGVRVSQPQHF

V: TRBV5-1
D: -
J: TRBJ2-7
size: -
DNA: TGCGCCAGCAGCTCCGGACTTACCTACGAGCAGTACTTC
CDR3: CASSSGLTYEQYF

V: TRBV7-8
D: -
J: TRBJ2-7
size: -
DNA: TGTGCCAGCAGCTTAGCACAGGGTGGCGAGCAGTACTTC
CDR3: CASSLAQGGEQYF

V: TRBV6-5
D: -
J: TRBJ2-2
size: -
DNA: TGTGCCAGCAGTTACGAGGGGGGTACTACCCGGGAGCTGTTTTTT
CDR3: CASSYEGGTTRELFF

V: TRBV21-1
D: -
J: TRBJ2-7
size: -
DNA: TGTGCCAGCAGCAAAAGAGGAGACATCTCCTACGAGCAGTACTTC
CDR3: CASSKRGDISYEQYF

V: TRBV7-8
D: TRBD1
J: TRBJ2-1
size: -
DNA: TGTGCCAGCAGCTTAGTTTATTCGGACAGGGGTTACAATGAGCAGTTCTTC
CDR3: CASSLVYSDRGYNEQFF

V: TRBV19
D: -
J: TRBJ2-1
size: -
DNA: TGTGCCAGTAGTATCGGGACTGAATCTTTGGATGAGCAGTTCTTC
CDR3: CASSIGTESLDEQFF

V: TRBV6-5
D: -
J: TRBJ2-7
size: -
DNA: TGTGCCAGCAGTTTAGTAAGGGCCTACGAGCAGTACTTC
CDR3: CASSLVRAYEQYF

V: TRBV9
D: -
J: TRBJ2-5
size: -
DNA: TGTGCCAGCAGCGTAGAGGACTACCAAGAGACCCAGTACTTC
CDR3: CASSVEDYQETQYF

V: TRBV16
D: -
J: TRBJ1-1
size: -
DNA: TGTGCCAGCAGCCAATCCGGTGGAAGAAGCACTGAAGCTTTCTTT
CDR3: CASSQSGGRSTEAFF

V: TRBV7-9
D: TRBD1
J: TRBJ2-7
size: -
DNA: TGTGCCAGCAGCTTAGCGGGGACAGTCTCCTACGAGCAGTACTTC
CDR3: CASSLAGTVSYEQYF

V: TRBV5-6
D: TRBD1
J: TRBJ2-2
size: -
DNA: TGTGCCAGCAGCTTGCGGACAGGACCCACCGGGGAGCTGTTTTTT
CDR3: CASSLRTGPTGELFF

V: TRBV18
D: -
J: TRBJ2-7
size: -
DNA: TGTGCCAGCTCCCTTCGTCTAGCAGGAGAGCAGTACTTC
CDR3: CASSLRLAGEQYF

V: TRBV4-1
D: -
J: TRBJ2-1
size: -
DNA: TGCGCCAGCAGCTCACCCAGGCTGTATGAGCAGTTCTTC
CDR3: CASSSPRLYEQFF

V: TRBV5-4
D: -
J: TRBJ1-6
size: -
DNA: TGTGCCAGCAGCTTGGTCGGACGAATCAATTCACCCCTCCACTTT
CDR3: CASSLVGRINSPLHF

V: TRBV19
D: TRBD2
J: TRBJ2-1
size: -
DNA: TGTGCCAGTAGTGTGACTAGCGGTTACAATGAGCAGTTCTTC
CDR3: CASSVTSGYNEQFF

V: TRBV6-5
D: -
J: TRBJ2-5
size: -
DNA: TGTGCCAGCAGTAGTCCTGGGAAAGAGACCCAGTACTTC
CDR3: CASSSPGKETQYF

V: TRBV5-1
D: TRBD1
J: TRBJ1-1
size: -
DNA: TGCGCCAGCAGCTCGACAGGGGATCGGAACACTGAAGCTTTCTTT
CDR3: CASSSTGDRNTEAFF

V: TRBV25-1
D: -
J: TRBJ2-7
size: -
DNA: TGTGCCAGCAGTGACGCACGGTCCGGACAGTCCTACGAGCAGTACTTC
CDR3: CASSDARSGQSYEQYF

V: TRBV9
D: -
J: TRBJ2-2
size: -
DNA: TGTGCCAGCAGCGTAGCGGTAACCCTAAACACCGGGGAGCTGTTTTTT
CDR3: CASSVAVTLNTGELFF

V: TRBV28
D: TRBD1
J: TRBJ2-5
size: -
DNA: TGTGCCAGCAGTACAAGACAGGGGACCCAAGAGACCCAGTACTTC
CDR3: CASSTRQGTQETQYF

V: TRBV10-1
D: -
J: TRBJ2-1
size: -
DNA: TGCGCCAGCAGTCGGGGCGACAATGAGCAGTTCTTC
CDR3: CASSRGDNEQFF

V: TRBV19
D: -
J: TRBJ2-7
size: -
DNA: TGTGCCAGTAGTATAGTATTTGGGTTTACCTACGAGCAGTACTTC
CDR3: CASSIVFGFTYEQYF

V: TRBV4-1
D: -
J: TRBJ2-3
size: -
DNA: TGCGCCAGCAGCCAAGTCTTGGGCACAGATACGCAGTATTTT
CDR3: CASSQVLGTDTQYF

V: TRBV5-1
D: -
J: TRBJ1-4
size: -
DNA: TGCGCCAGAACCTGGGACCGACCTAATGAAAAACTGTTTTTT
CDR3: CARTWDRPNEKLFF

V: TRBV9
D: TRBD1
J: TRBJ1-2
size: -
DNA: TGTGCCAGCAGCGCGTTGGGACAGGGGTCTTATGGCTACACCTTC
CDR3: CASSALGQGSYGYTF

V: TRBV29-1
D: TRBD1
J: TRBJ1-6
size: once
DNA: TGCAGCGTTGAGTTAAGGTGCGGGACAGGGCCTTCACCCCTCCACTTT
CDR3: CSVELRCGTGPSPLHF

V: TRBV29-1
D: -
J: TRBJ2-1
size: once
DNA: TGCAGCGTTGTTAACGCCAAGGAGCAGTTCTTC
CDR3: CSVVNAKEQFF

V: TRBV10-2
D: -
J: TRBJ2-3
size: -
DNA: TGCGCCAGCAGTGAGTCACGGGAAGATACGCAGTATTTT
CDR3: CASSESREDTQYF

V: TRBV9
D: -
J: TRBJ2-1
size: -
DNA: TGTGCCAGCAGCGAGGCGCCCTACAATGAGCAGTTCTTC
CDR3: CASSEAPYNEQFF